This T cell receptor (beta chain) was sequenced for a study of T-cell reconstitution after alpha-beta-depleted transplantation in children. Overall study results and limits: Day-60 TCRbeta diversity that was high in some patients was derived from surviving recipient T cells and thymic progenitors. Reportedly, roughly two months post-transplant, alpha-beta T cells arose from several hundred expanded graft clones. One year post-transplant, T-cell counts and diversity were largely derived from T cells produced anew.

This clonotype was seen a few times. What it binds is unknown. The CDR3 runs to 15 residues. V was clipped by 4 bases and J by 1 base, with 13 bases between them. CDR1 is MGHRA, CDR2 YSYEKL, per germline. Unique molecular identifiers were used in preparing the TCRbeta library. TCRdb used MiXCR to reprocess the PCR reads, holding one entry per CDR3 protein. The table has hundreds of thousands of distinct CDR3 sequences, around 15% seen once. This chain connects TRBV4-1 to TRBJ1-1; D call uncertain. This specimen consisted of PBMCs, mostly from graft donor cells, obtained 360 days after TCRalphabeta/CD19-depleted stem cell transplant. The TCR originated in a male patient under 10 years old who had a stem cell transplant for acute lymphoblastic leukemia, so the T cells may come from the graft donor. The CDR3 reads CASSRAGRTNTEAFF. DNA of the CDR3: TGCGCCAGCAGCCGGGCAGGACGGACGAACACTGAAGCTTTCTTT.